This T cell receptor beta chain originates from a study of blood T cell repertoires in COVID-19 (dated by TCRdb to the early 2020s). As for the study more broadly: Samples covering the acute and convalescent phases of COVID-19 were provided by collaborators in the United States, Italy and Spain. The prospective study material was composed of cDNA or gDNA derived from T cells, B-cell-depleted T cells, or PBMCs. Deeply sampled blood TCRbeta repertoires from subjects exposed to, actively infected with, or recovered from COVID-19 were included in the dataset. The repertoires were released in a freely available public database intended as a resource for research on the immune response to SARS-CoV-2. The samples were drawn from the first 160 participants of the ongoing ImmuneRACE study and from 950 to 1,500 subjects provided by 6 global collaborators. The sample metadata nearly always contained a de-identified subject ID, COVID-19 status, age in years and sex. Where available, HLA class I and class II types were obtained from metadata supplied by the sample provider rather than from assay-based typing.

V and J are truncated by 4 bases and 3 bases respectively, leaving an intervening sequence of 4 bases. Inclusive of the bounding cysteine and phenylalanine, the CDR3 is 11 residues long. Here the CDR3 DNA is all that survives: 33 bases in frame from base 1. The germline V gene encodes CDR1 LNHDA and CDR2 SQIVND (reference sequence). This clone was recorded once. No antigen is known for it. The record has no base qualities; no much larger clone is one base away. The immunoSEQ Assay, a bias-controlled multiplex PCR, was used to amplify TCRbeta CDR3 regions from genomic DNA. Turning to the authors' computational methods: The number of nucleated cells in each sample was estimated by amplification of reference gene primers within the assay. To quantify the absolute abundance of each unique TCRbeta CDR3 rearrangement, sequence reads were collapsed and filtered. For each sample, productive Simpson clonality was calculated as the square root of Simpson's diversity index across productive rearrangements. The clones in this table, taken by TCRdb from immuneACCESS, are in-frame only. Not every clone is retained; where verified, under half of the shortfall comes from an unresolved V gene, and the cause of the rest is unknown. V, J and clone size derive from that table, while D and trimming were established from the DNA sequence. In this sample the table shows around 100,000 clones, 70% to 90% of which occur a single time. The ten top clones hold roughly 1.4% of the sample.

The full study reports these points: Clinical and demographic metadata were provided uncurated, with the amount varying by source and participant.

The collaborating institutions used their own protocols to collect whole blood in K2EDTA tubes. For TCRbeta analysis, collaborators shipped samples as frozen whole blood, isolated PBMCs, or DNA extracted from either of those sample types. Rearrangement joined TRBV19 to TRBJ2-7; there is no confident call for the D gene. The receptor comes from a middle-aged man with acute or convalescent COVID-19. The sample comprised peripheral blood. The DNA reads TGTGCCAGTAGTACCGGCTACGAGCAGTACTTC. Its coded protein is CASSTGYEQYF.